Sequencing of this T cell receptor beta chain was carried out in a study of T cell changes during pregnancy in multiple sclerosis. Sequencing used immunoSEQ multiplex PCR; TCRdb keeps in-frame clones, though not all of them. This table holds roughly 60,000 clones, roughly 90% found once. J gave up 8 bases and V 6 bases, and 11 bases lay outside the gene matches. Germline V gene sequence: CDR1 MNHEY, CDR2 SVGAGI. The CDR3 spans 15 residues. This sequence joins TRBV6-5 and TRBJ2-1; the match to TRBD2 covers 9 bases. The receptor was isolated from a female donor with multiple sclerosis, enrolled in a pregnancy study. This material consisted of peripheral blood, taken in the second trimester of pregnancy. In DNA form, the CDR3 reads TGTGCCAGCAGAATATTCCTTGCGGGGGGGGATGAGCAGTTCTTC. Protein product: CASRIFLAGGDEQFF.